The 25 T cell receptor beta chains in this list originate from one sample, sequenced in a study of identical twins. Each CDR3 protein gets one entry after TCRdb re-called the 5' RACE reads with MiXCR. The data show about 460,000 distinct CDR3 sequences, more than 13% seen once. The data were also submitted as part of a second study, on yellow fever vaccine responses in identical twins.

Source material: CD4+ T cells sorted from blood. Every receptor here comes from a woman between 18 and 29 years old in good health.

The chain joins TRBV5-1 to TRBJ2-5; TRBD2 is a possible D gene (5 bases). V lost 0 bases to trimming and J lost 5 bases, with 8 bases between them. Germline assignment: CDR1 SGHRS and CDR2 YFSETQ. CDR3 length: 13 residues. The CDR3 bases are TGCGCCAGCAGCTTGGTCGGGGTGGAGACCCAGTACTTC. Its translation is CASSLVGVETQYF.

This chain links TRBV6-5 with TRBJ1-2; TRBD1 matches at 7 bases. Germline trimming cut 0 bases from V and 2 bases from J; bases unmatched to any gene: 6. The germline gives CDR1 MNHEY, CDR2 SVGAGI. The CDR3 is 16 residues long. The CDR3 spells CASSYSRTGKNYGYTF. The CDR3 DNA follows: TGTGCCAGCAGTTACTCGAGGACAGGAAAGAACTATGGCTACACCTTC.

This clonotype was counted a few times. This sequence joins TRBV10-3 and TRBJ2-7; a possible D gene is TRBD2 (6 bases). The germline V gene has CDR1 ENHRY and CDR2 SYGVKD. Trimming left V 2 bases short and J 6 bases short, with 14 bases between. The CDR3 spans 14 residues. The CDR3 DNA reads TGTGCCATCAGTGAGCGTAGCGGCCGTCTCGAGCAGTACTTC. Its protein is CAISERSGRLEQYF.

The chain joins TRBV6-5 to TRBJ1-5; a possible D gene is TRBD1 (5 bases). The CDR3 totals 13 residues. Germline V gives CDR1 MNHEY, CDR2 SVGAGI. Trimming cost V 2 bases and J 7 bases, with 9 bases left between them. This chain's CDR3 is CASSYSRQQPQHF. The CDR3 DNA sequence: TGTGCCAGCAGTTACAGTCGACAGCAGCCCCAGCATTTT.

The sample holds many counts of this clonotype. V is TRBV7-3 and J is TRBJ2-3; no definite D call. The CDR3 spans 13 residues. The V gene's germline CDR1 is SGHTA and CDR2 FQGTGA. V was pared by 5 bases and J by 6 bases, with 12 bases between. CDR3 amino acids: CASSPPAADTQYF. The CDR3 DNA reads TGTGCCAGCAGCCCACCTGCGGCGGATACGCAGTATTTT.

J is TRBJ2-7 and V is TRBV29-1; D is undetermined. V lost 3 bases, J lost 3 bases, and 15 bases lay in between. The CDR3 has 14 residues. Looked up from germline, CDR1 is SQVTM and CDR2 is ANQGSEA. The CDR3 region has the DNA TGCAGCGTTGAGGTAAGAACTTCCAGCTACGAGCAGTACTTC. It yields the protein CSVEVRTSSYEQYF.

This clonotype has ten or more counts. The J gene is TRBJ1-1, the V gene TRBV12-3 or TRBV12-4; 8 bases are a match to TRBD1. With V trimmed by 3 bases and J by 4 bases, 7 bases remained unmatched. CDR3 size: 15 residues. The CDR3 loop reads CASSLRGQGATEAFF. The CDR3 nucleotides are TGTGCCAGCAGTTTGCGTGGGCAGGGGGCCACTGAAGCTTTCTTT.

This clonotype was counted between two and nine times. The chain joins TRBV6-1 to TRBJ2-1; D is unclear. Germline CDR1 is MNHNS and CDR2 is SASEGT. With 6 bases removed from V and 0 bases from J, the gap between germline ends came to 15 bases. The CDR3 is made up of 16 amino acids. The CDR3 DNA sequence: TGTGCCAGCAGACGCACATCCTCGAGCTCCTACAATGAGCAGTTCTTC. This codes for CASRRTSSSSYNEQFF.

This rearrangement joins TRBV7-2 to TRBJ2-7; perhaps TRBD1 as D (6 bases). The V end was cut by 1 base, the J end by 6 bases, with 10 bases between. The CDR3 spans 13 residues. Germline CDR1 and CDR2: SGHTA and FQGNSA. CDR3 protein: CASSLEPGAEQYF. As DNA, the CDR3 is TGTGCCAGCAGCTTAGAGCCAGGGGCCGAGCAGTACTTC.

This clonotype was seen repeatedly, ten times or more. The chain links TRBV20-1 to TRBJ2-7; 10 positions agree with TRBD1. CDR1 is DFQATT, CDR2 SNEGSKA, per germline (reference sequence). J gave up 6 bases and V 6 bases, and 8 bases lay outside the gene matches. CDR3 size: 13 residues. The CDR3 sequence: CSARDRGGSEQYF. In DNA, the CDR3 is TGCAGTGCCCGGGACAGGGGAGGGAGCGAGCAGTACTTC.

The table lists this clonotype with a few counts. The rearrangement uses TRBV20-1 and TRBJ2-1; 10 nucleotides match TRBD2. Germline V CDR1 and CDR2: DFQATT, SNEGSKA (reference sequence). The CDR3 sequence is 14 residues long. V shed 6 bases, J shed 3 bases, and the junction held 5 bases outside the gene matches. The CDR3 region is CSAYGTSVYNEQFF. CDR3 nucleotide sequence: TGCAGTGCGTACGGGACTAGCGTCTACAATGAGCAGTTCTTC.

This clonotype has more than one count but fewer than ten. V gene TRBV7-2 combines with J gene TRBJ2-5, with 8 bases identical to TRBD2. Germline V CDR1 and CDR2: SGHTA, FQGNSA. V dropped 6 bases and J dropped 5; count of bases not matched to a gene: 5. The CDR3 totals 13 residues. This chain's CDR3 is CASRVGLEETQYF. The DNA for the CDR3 is TGTGCCAGCAGAGTGGGACTAGAGGAGACCCAGTACTTC.

This clonotype was observed at least ten times. J is TRBJ2-7 and V is TRBV11-1; TRBD2 matches at 10 bases. CDR1 and CDR2 (germline): SGHAT, FQDESV (reference sequence). The CDR3 loop spans 14 amino acids. V was clipped by 6 bases and J by 2 bases; unmatched bases: 4. The CDR3 region has the DNA TGTGCCAGCAGACCCCTAGCGGGAGCCTACGAGCAGTACTTC. It translates to CASRPLAGAYEQYF.

The chain couples TRBV28 to TRBJ1-5; 7 nucleotides align to TRBD1. Germline V gene data show CDR1 as MDHEN and CDR2 as SYDVKM. The CDR3 runs 16 residues. V shed 7 bases, J shed 3 bases, and the junction held 12 bases outside the gene matches. The DNA of the CDR3 is TGTGCCAGCACAGGATCGGGACAGACCTTCAATCAGCCCCAGCATTTT. Amino acids: CASTGSGQTFNQPQHF.

This rearrangement joins TRBV15 to TRBJ2-7; D is unresolved. V was pared by 1 base and J by 7 bases, with 8 bases between. CDR3 length: 12 residues. CDR1 and CDR2 (germline): LNHNV, YYDKDF (reference sequence). The CDR3 reads CATSRALGEQYF. The DNA of the CDR3 is TGTGCCACCAGCAGAGCTTTGGGGGAGCAGTACTTC.

DNA of the CDR3: TGTGCCAGCAGCCCTTCGGGAAAAGGGTATCAGCCCCAGCATTTT. It is translated as CASSPSGKGYQPQHF. The chain uses TRBV7-9 and TRBJ1-5; D not certain. In germline, CDR1 is SEHNR, CDR2 FQNEAQ (reference sequence). V was clipped by 5 bases and J by 5 bases, with 16 bases between them. The CDR3 consists of 15 residues.

This clonotype has a handful of counts. This chain uses TRBV21-1 with TRBJ2-1; TRBD2, the table's D call, was not compared with the DNA. TRBV21-1 is a known pseudogene. The CDR3 length is 16 residues. The CDR3 loop reads CASSNQRPRSYNEQFF. The CDR3 bases are TGTGCCAGCAGCAATCAGAGGCCCCGCTCCTACAATGAGCAGTTCTTC.

This clonotype was picked up a small number of times. This rearrangement joins TRBV7-2 to TRBJ2-7; 10 nucleotides align to TRBD2. V dropped 2 bases and J dropped 4; count of bases not matched to a gene: 5. The CDR3 extends over 15 amino acids. Germline assignment: CDR1 SGHTA and CDR2 FQGNSA. The CDR3 coding sequence is TGTGCCAGCAGCTTACAAGCGGGAGGGGGTTACGAGCAGTACTTC. It is translated as CASSLQAGGGYEQYF. The variable domain in full, completed from reference TRBV7-2 and TRBJ2-7, reads GAGVSQSPSNKVTEKGKDVELRCDPISGHTALYWYRQSLGQGLEFLIYFQGNSAPDKSGLPSDRFSAERTGGSVSTLTIQRTQQEDSAVYLCASSLQAGGGYEQYFGPGTRLTVT.

This clonotype has at least ten counts. The junction and the germline gene differ at one end; a read error may be behind it. V is TRBV12-3 or TRBV12-4 and J is TRBJ1-1, with D possibly being TRBD1 (6 bases). The CDR3 has 14 residues. The CDR3 region is CASTPRSGATKAFF. CDR3 nucleotides: TGTGCCAGCACCCCTCGGTCGGGGGCCACTAAAGCTTTCTTT.

The chain joins TRBV19 to TRBJ1-1; D ambiguous. The CDR3 contains 13 residues. V lost 6 bases to trimming and J lost 1 base, with 9 bases between them. Germline loops: CDR1 LNHDA, CDR2 SQIVND (reference sequence). CDR3 in DNA: TGTGCCAGTAGCTATAAGAGGAACACTGAAGCTTTCTTT. This sequence encodes CASSYKRNTEAFF. Using reference TRBV19 and TRBJ1-1 for the parts outside the CDR3, the full variable domain is DGGITQSPKYLFRKEGQNVTLSCEQNLNHDAMYWYRQDPGQGLRLIYYSQIVNDFQKGDIAEGYSVSREKKESFPLTVTSAQKNPTAFYLCASSYKRNTEAFFGQGTRLTVV.

The J gene is TRBJ2-2, the V gene TRBV7-2, with D hard to call. V shed 2 bases and J shed 0 bases, with 7 bases lying between them. CDR3 length equals 15 residues. Per the germline V gene, CDR1 is SGHTA and CDR2 is FQGNSA. CDR3 region: CASSLSRPNTGELFF. The CDR3 DNA reads TGTGCCAGCAGCTTATCCCGCCCGAACACCGGGGAGCTGTTTTTT.

This clonotype was counted between two and nine times. V and J are TRBV15 and TRBJ2-5; D is undetermined. Germline V gene data show CDR1 as LNHNV and CDR2 as YYDKDF (reference sequence). Trimming stripped 1 base from V and 0 bases from J, with 6 bases between. This CDR3 comprises 14 residues. CDR3 sequence (DNA): TGTGCCACCAGCAGAGGCACGTACCAAGAGACCCAGTACTTC. It encodes CATSRGTYQETQYF.

This clonotype appeared a few times. The rearrangement uses TRBV28 and TRBJ2-3; TRBD1 agrees at 7 bases. V was clipped by 5 bases and J by 4 bases; unmatched bases: 9. The CDR3 is 15 residues long. Germline V gene sequence: CDR1 MDHEN, CDR2 SYDVKM. CDR3 bases: TGTGCCAGCAGTCCAGGACAGGTGAAGTCAGATACGCAGTATTTT. Translating gives CASSPGQVKSDTQYF.

The CDR3 coding sequence is TGTGCCACCTGGAGTGGGGAGCGGAACACCGGGGAGCTGTTTTTT. Its protein is CATWSGERNTGELFF. This rearrangement joins TRBV27 to TRBJ2-2; a weak D match, TRBD2 (5 bases). Looked up from germline, CDR1 is MNHEY and CDR2 is SMNVEV (reference sequence). V was clipped by 10 bases and J by 1 base, with 16 bases between them. This CDR3 contains 15 residues.

V gene TRBV7-2 combines with J gene TRBJ2-7; the D call may be TRBD1 or TRBD2 (5 bases each). CDR1 SGHTA and CDR2 FQGNSA come from the germline V gene. The CDR3 length is 15 residues. Trimming shortened V by 1 base and J by 1 base, and 11 bases separated the two germline ends. The CDR3 here is CASSLVWDPSYEQYF. CDR3 DNA sequence: TGTGCCAGCAGCTTAGTTTGGGACCCTTCCTACGAGCAGTACTTC. The variable domain in full, completed from reference TRBV7-2 and TRBJ2-7, reads GAGVSQSPSNKVTEKGKDVELRCDPISGHTALYWYRQSLGQGLEFLIYFQGNSAPDKSGLPSDRFSAERTGGSVSTLTIQRTQQEDSAVYLCASSLVWDPSYEQYFGPGTRLTVT.